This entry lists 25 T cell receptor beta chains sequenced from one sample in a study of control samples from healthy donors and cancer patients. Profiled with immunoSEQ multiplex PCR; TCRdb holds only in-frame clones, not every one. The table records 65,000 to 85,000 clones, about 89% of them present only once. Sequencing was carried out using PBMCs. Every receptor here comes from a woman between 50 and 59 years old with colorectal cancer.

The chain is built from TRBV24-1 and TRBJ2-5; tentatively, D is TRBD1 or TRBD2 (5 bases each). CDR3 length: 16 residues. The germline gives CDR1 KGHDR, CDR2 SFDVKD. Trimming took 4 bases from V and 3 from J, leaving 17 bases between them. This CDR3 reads CATSDPAGTAKETQYF. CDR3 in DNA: TGTGCCACCAGTGACCCGGCCGGGACCGCAAAAGAGACCCAGTACTTC.

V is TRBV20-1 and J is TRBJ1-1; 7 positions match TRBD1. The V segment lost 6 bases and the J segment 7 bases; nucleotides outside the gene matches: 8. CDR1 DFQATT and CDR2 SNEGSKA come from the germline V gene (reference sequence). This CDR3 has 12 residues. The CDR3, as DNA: TGCAGTGCGAGTCGGGACAGTCTTGAAGCTTTCTTT. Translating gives CSASRDSLEAFF.

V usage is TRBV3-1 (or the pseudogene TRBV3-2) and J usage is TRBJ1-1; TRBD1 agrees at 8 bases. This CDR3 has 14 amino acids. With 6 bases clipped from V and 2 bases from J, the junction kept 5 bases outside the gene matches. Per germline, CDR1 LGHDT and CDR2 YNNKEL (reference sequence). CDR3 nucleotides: TGTGCCAGCAGGAGGACAGGGTATAACACTGAAGCTTTCTTT. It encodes CASRRTGYNTEAFF.

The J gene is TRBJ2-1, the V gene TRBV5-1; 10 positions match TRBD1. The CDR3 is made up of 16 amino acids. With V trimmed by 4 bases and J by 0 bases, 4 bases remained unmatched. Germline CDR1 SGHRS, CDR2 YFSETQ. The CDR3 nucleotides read TGCGCCAGCAGCCCGGGACAGGGGAGCTCCTACAATGAGCAGTTCTTC. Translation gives CASSPGQGSSYNEQFF. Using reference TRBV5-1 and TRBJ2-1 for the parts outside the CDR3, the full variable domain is KAGVTQTPRYLIKTRGQQVTLSCSPISGHRSVSWYQQTPGQGLQFLFEYFSETQRNKGNFPGRFSGRQFSNSRSEMNVSTLELGDSALYLCASSPGQGSSYNEQFFGPGTRLTVL.

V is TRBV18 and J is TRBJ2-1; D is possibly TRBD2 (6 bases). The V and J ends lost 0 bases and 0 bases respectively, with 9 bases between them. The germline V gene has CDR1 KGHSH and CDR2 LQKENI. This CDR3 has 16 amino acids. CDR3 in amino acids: CASSPPSRGSYNEQFF. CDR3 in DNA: TGTGCCAGCTCACCACCGTCGCGGGGCTCCTACAATGAGCAGTTCTTC.

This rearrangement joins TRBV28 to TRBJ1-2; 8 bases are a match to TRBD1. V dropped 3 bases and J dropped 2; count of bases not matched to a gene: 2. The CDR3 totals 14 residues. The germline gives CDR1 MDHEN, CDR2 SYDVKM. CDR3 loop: CASSLDRANYGYTF. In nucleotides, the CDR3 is TGTGCCAGCAGTTTGGACAGGGCAAACTATGGCTACACCTTC.

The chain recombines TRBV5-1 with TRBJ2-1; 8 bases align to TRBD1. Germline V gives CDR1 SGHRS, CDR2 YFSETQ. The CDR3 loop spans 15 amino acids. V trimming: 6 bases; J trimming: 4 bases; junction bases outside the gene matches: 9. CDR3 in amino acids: CASTFWDRNYNEQFF. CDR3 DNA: TGCGCCAGCACCTTCTGGGACAGGAATTACAATGAGCAGTTCTTC.

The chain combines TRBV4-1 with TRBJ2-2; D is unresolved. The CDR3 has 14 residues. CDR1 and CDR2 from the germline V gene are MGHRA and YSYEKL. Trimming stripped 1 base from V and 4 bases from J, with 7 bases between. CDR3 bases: TGCGCCAGCAGCCAAGTAAGGCTCACCGGGGAGCTGTTTTTT. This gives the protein CASSQVRLTGELFF.

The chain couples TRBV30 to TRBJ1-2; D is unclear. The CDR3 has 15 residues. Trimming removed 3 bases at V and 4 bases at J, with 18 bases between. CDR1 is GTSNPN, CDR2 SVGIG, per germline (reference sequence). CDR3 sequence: CAWRRKGGAFYGYTF. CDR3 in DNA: TGTGCCTGGAGAAGAAAGGGAGGAGCCTTCTATGGCTACACCTTC.

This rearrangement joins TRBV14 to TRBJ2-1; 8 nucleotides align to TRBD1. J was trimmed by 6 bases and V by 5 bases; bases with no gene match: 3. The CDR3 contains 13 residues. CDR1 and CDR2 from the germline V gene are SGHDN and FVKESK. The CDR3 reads CASSTGGGNEQFF. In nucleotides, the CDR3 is TGTGCCAGCAGCACAGGGGGAGGCAATGAGCAGTTCTTC.

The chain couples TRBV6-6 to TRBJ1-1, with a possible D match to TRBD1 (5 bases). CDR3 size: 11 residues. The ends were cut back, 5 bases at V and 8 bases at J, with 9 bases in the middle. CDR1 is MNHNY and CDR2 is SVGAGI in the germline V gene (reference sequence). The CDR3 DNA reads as TGTGCCAGCAGTCGGGACGGGGAAGCTTTCTTT. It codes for CASSRDGEAFF.

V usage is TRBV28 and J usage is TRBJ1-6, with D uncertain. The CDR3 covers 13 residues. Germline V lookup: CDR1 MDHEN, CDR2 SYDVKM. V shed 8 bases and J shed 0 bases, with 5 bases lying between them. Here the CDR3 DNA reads TGTGCCAGCGGGAGCTCCTATAATTCACCCCTCCACTTT. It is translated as CASGSSYNSPLHF.

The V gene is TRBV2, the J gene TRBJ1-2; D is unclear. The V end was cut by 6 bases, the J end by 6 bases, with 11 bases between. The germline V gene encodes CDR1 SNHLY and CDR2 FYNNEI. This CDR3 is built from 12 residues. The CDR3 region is CASREDGHGYTF. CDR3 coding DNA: TGTGCCAGCAGAGAGGACGGACATGGCTACACCTTC. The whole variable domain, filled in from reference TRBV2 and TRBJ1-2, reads EPEVTQTPSHQVTQMGQEVILRCVPISNHLYFYWYRQILGQKVEFLVSFYNNEISEKSEIFDDQFSVERPDGSNFTLKIRSTKLEDSAMYFCASREDGHGYTFGSGTRLTVV.

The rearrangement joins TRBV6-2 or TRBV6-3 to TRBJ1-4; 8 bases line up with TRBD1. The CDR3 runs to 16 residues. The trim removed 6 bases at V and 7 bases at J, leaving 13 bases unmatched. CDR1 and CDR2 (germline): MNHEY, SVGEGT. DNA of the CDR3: TGTGCCAGCAGCTCCGGGACAGGAAGGCATGGTGAAAAACTGTTTTTT. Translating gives CASSSGTGRHGEKLFF.

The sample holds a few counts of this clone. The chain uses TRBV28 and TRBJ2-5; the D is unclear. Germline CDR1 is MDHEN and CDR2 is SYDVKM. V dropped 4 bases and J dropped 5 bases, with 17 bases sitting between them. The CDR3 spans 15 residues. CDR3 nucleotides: TGTGCCAGCAGTTCCTGGACCCTTGGGGTTGAGACCCAGTACTTC. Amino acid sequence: CASSSWTLGVETQYF.

In DNA form, the CDR3 reads TGTGCCAGCTCACCTTCCAGAATAACCGAAAACTATGGCTACACCTTC. Amino acid sequence: CASSPSRITENYGYTF. The V gene is TRBV18, the J gene TRBJ1-2; D uncertain. Trimming took off 3 bases at V and 2 bases at J, with 16 bases between the two ends. This CDR3 spans 16 amino acids. CDR1 and CDR2 from the germline V gene are KGHSH and LQKENI.

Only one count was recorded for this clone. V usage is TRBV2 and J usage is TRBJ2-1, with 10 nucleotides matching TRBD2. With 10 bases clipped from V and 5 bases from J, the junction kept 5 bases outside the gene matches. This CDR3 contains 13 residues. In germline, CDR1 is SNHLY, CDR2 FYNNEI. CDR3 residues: CATRTSGNNEQFF. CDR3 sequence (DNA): TGTGCCACCAGGACTAGCGGAAACAATGAGCAGTTCTTC.

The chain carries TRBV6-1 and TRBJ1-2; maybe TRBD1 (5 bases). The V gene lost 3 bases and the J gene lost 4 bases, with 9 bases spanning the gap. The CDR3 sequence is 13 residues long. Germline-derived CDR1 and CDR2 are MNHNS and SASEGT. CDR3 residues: CASSDQGRYGYTF. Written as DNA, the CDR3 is TGTGCCAGCAGTGATCAGGGTCGCTATGGCTACACCTTC.

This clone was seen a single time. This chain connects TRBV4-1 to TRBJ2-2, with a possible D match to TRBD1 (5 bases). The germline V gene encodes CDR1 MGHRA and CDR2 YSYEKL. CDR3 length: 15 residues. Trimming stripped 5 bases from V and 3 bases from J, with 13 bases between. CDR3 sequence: CASSTGMRDTGELFF. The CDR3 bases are TGCGCCAGCAGCACAGGAATGCGCGACACCGGGGAGCTGTTTTTT.

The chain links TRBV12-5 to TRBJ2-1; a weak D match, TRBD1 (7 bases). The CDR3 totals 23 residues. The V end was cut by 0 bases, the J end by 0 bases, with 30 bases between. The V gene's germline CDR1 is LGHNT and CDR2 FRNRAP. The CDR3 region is CASGLVLVAGQSPEISSYNEQFF. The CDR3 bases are TGTGCTAGTGGTTTGGTATTGGTCGCGGGACAGTCTCCCGAGATCAGCTCCTACAATGAGCAGTTCTTC.

CDR3 amino acids: CASSPGEDEKLFF. The CDR3 DNA reads as TGTGCCAGCTCACCGGGGGAAGATGAAAAACTGTTTTTT. The rearrangement joins TRBV18 to TRBJ1-4; a possible D gene is TRBD1 (5 bases). The germline gives CDR1 KGHSH, CDR2 LQKENI. Deletions cut 3 bases from V and 6 bases from J, with 8 bases between. CDR3 length equals 13 residues.

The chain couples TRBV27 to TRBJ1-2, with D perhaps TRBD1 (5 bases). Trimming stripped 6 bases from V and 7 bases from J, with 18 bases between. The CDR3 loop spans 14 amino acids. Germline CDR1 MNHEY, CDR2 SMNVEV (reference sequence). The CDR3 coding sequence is TGTGCCAGCAGCCTGAGGGGCCGGGCGTCTGGCTACACCTTC. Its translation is CASSLRGRASGYTF.

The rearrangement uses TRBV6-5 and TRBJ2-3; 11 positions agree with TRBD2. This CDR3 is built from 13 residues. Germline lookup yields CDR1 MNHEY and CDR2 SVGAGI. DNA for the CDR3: TGTTCTAGCGGGGGGTCTGAAACAGATACGCAGTATTTT. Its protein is CSSGGSETDTQYF.

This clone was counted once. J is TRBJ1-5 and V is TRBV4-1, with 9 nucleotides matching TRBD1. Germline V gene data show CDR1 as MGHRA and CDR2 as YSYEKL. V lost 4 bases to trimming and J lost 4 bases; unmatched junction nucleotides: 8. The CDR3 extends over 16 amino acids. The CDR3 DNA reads TGCGCCAGCAGCCTGTCCGGGACAGGGAGTAATCAGCCCCAGCATTTT. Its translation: CASSLSGTGSNQPQHF.

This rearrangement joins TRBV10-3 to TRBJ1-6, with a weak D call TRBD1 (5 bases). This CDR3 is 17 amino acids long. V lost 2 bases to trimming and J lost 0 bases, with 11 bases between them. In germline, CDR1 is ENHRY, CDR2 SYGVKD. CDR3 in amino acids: CAISENRGSSYNSPLHF. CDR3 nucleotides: TGTGCCATCAGTGAGAATCGGGGGAGCTCCTATAATTCACCCCTCCACTTT.